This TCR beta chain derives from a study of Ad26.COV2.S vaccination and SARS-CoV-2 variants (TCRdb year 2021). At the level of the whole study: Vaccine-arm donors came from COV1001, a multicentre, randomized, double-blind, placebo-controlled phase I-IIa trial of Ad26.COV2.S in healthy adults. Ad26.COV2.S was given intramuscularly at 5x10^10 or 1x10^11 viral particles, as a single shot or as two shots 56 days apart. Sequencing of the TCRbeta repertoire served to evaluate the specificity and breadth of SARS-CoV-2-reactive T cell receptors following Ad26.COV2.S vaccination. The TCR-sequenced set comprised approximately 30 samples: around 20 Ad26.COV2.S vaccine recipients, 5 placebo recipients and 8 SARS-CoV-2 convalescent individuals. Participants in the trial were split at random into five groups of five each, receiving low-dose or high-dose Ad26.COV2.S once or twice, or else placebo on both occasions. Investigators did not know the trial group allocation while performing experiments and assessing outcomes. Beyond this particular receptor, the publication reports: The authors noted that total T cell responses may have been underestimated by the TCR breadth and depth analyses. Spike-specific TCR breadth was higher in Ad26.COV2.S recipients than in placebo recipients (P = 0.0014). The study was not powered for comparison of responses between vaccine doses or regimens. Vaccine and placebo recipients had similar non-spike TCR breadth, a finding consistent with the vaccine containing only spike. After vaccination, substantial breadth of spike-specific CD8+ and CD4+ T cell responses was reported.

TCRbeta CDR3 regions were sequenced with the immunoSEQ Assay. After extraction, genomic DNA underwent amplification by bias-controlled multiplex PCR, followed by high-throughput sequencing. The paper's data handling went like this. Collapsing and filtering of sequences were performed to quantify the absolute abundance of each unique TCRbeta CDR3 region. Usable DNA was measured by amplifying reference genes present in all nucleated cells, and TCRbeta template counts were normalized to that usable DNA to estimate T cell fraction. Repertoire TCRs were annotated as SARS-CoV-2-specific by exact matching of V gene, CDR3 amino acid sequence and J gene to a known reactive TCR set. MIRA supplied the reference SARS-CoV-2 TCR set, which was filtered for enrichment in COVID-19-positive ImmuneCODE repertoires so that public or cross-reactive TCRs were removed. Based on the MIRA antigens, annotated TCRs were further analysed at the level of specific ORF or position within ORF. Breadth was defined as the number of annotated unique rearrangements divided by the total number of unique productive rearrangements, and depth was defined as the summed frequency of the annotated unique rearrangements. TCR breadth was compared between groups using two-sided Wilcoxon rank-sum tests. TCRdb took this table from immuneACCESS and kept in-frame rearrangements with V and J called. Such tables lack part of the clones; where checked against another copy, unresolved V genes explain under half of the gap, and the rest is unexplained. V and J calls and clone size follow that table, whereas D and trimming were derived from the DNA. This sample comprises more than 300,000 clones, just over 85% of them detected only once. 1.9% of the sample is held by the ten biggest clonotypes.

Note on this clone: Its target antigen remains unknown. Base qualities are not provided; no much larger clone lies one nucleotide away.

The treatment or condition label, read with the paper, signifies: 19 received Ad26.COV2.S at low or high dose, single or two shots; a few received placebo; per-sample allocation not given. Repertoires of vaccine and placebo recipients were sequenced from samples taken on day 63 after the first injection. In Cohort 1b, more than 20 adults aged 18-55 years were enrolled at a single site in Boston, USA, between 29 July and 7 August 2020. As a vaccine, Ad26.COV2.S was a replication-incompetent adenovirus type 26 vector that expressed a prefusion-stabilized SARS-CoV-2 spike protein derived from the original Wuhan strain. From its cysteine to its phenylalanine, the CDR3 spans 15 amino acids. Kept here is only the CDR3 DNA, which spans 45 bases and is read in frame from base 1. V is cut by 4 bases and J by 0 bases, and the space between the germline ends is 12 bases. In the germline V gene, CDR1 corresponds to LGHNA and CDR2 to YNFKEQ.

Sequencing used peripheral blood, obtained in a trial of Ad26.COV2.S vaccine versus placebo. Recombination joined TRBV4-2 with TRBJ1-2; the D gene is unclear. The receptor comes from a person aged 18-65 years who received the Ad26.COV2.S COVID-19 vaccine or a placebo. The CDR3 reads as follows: CASSRQLSANYGYTF. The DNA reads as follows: TGTGCCAGCAGCCGACAATTAAGCGCTAACTATGGCTACACCTTC.